This T cell receptor (beta chain) was observed in a study of OX40 agonist ivuxolimab in advanced cancers. Study background: While on treatment, patients had intravenous ivuxolimab at 0.01 to 10 mg/kg every 2 weeks.

Study-level points and caveats: Among patients with partial responses at 0.1-3.0 mg/kg, clonal expansion was among the lowest. Normalized expansion of T-cell clones was also low for some nonresponders.

CDR3 length: 14 residues. Germline V lookup: CDR1 SGHNT, CDR2 YYREEE (reference sequence). With 5 bases removed from V and 6 bases from J, the gap between germline ends came to 17 bases. TCRdb's copy holds only in-frame clones and misses some; the assay was immunoSEQ multiplex PCR. The top ten hold roughly 4.6% of the sample, which has some 55,000 clones, roughly 80% seen once. Note on this clone: Antigen: not known.

Exclusion applied to patients with autoimmune disease history or systemic immunosuppression. The sample was CD4+ or CD8+ T cells sorted from blood, taken in a trial of the OX40 agonist ivuxolimab. This receptor was identified in an adult with an advanced solid tumor such as melanoma, head and neck, liver or kidney cancer. This sequence joins TRBV5-4 and TRBJ1-2, with a weak D call TRBD1 (5 bases). The DNA of the CDR3 is TGTGCCAGCAGTCCGGGACTCGCGAAGAATGGCTACACCTTC. Residues: CASSPGLAKNGYTF.